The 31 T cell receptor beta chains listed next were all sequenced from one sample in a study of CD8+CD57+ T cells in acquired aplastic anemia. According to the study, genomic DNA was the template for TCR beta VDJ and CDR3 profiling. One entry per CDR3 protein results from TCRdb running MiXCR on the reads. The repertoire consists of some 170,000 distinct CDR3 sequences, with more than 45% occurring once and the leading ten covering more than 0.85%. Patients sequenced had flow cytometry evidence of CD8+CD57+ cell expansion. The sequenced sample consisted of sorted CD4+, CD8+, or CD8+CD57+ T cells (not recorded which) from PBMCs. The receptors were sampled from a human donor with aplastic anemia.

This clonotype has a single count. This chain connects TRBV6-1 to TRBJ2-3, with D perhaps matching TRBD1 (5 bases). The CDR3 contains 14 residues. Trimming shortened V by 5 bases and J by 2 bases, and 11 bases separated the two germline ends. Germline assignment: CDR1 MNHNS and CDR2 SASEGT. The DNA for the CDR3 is TGTGCCAGCAGTCTCAGGACACTCACAGATACGCAGTATTTT. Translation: CASSLRTLTDTQYF.

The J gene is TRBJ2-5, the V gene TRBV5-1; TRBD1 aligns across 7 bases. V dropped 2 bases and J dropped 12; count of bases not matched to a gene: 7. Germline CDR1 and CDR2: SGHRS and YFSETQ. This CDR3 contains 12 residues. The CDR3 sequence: CASSLTGQQKYF. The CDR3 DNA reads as TGCGCCAGCAGCTTAACGGGACAGCAAAAGTACTTC. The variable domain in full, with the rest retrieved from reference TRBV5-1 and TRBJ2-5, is KAGVTQTPRYLIKTRGQQVTLSCSPISGHRSVSWYQQTPGQGLQFLFEYFSETQRNKGNFPGRFSGRQFSNSRSEMNVSTLELGDSALYLCASSLTGQQKYFGPGTRLLVL.

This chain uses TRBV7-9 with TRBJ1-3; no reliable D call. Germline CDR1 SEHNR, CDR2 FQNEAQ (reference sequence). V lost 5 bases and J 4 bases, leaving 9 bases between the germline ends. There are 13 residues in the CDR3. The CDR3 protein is CASSPSGGNTIYF. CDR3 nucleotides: TGTGCCAGCAGCCCCAGCGGGGGAAACACCATATATTTT. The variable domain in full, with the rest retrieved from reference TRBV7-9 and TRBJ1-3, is DTGVSQNPRHKITKRGQNVTFRCDPISEHNRLYWYRQTLGQGPEFLTYFQNEAQLEKSRLLSDRFSAERPKGSFSTLEIQRTEQGDSAMYLCASSPSGGNTIYFGEGSWLTVV.

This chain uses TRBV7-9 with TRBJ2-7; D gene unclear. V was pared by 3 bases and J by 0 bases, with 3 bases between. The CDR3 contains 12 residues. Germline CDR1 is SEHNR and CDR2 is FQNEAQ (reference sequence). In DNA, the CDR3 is TGTGCCAGCAGCTTGTTCTCCTACGAGCAGTACTTC. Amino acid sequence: CASSLFSYEQYF.

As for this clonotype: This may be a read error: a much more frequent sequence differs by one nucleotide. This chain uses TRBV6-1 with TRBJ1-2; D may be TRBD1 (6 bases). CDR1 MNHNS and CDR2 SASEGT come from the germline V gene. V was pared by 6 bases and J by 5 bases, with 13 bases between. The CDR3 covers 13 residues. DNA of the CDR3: TGTGCCAGCAGCCGGGAACAGGGATATGGCTACACCTTC. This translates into CASSREQGYGYTF.

CDR3 residues: CASKRDSHTVAFF. DNA for the CDR3: TGTGCCAGCAAAAGGGACAGCCACACCGTAGCTTTCTTT. This chain uses TRBV7-8 with TRBJ1-1; 7 bases agree with TRBD1. Germline CDR1 and CDR2: SGHVS and FQNEAQ. V lost 7 bases to trimming and J lost 10 bases; unmatched junction nucleotides: 12. The CDR3 totals 13 residues. Complete variable domain (other parts from reference TRBV7-8 and TRBJ1-1): GAGVSQSPRYKVAKRGQDVALRCDPISGHVSLFWYQQALGQGPEFLTYFQNEAQLDKSGLPSDRFFAERPEGSVSTLKIQRTQQEDSAVYLCASKRDSHTVAFFGQGTRLTVV.

CDR3 region: CAIAAASGNTIYF. The CDR3 DNA reads as TGTGCCATCGCGGCAGCCTCTGGAAACACCATATATTTT. J is TRBJ1-3 and V is TRBV10-3; no definite D call. This CDR3 has 13 residues. Germline loops: CDR1 ENHRY, CDR2 SYGVKD. Trimming stripped 8 bases from V and 0 bases from J, with 8 bases between.

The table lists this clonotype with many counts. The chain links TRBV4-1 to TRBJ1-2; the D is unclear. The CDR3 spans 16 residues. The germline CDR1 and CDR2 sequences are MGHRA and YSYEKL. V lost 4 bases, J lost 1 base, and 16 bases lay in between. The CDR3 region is CASSPLPAAVNYGYTF. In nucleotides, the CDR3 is TGCGCCAGCAGCCCACTTCCGGCTGCAGTTAACTATGGCTACACCTTC.

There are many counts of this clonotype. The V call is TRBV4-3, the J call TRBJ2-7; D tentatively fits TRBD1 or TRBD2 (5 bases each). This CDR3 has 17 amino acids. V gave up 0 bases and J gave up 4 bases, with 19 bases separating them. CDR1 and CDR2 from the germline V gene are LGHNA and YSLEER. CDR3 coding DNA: TGCGCCAGCAGCCAAGATATTCTGGGACCCATTATTTACGAGCAGTACTTC. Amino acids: CASSQDILGPIIYEQYF.

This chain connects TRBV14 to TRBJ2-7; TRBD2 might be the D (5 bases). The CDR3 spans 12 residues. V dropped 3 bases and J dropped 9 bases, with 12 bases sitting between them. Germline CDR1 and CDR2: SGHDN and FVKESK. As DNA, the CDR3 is TGTGCCAGCAGCCAGAGGGAGTTGAGGCAGTACTTC. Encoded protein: CASSQRELRQYF. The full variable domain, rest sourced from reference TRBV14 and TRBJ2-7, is EAGVTQFPSHSVIEKGQTVTLRCDPISGHDNLYWYRRVMGKEIKFLLHFVKESKQDESGMPNNRFLAERTGGTYSTLKVQPAELEDSGVYFCASSQRELRQYFGPGTRLTVT.

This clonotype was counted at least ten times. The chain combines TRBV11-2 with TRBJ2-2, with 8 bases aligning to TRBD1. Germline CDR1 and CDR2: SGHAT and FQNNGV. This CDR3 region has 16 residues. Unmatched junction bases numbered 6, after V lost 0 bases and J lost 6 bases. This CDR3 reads CASSLDRGPKAGELFF. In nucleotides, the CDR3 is TGTGCCAGCAGCTTAGACAGGGGGCCTAAGGCCGGGGAGCTGTTTTTT.

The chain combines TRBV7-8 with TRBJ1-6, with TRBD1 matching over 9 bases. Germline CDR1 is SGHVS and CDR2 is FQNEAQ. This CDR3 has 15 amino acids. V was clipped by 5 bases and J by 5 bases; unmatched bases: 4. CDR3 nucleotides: TGTGCCAGCAGCATGGGACAGGGCGATAATTCACCCCTCCACTTT. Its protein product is CASSMGQGDNSPLHF.

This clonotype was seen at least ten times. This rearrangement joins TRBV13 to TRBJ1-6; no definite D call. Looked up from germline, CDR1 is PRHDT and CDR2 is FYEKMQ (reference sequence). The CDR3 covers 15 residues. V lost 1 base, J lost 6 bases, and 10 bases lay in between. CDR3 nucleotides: TGTGCCAGCAGCTTAGCGGTCGAGACTAATTCACCCCTCCACTTT. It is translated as CASSLAVETNSPLHF.

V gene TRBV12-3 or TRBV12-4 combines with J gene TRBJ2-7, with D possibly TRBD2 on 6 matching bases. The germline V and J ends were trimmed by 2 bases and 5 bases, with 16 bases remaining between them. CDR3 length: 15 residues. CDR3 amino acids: CASSLSGARENEQYF. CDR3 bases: TGTGCCAGCAGTTTATCCGGGGCCCGGGAGAACGAGCAGTACTTC.

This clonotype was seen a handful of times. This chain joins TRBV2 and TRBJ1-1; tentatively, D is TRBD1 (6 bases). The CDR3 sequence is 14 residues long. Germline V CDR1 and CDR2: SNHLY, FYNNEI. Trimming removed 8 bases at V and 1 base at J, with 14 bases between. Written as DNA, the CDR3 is TGTGCCAGCTCAACCAACAGGGAGAACACTGAAGCTTTCTTT. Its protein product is CASSTNRENTEAFF.

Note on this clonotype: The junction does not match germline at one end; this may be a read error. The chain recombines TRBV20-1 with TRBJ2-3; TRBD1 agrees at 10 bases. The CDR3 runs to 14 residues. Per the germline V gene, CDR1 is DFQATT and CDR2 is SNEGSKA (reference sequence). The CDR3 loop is CSASDRGPTDAQYF. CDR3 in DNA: TGCAGTGCTAGTGACAGGGGGCCCACAGATGCGCAGTATTTT.

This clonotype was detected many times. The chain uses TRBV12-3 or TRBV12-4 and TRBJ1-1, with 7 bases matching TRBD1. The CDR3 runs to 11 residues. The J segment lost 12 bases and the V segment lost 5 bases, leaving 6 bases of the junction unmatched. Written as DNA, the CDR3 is TGTGCCAGCAGTACCGGGACAGCAACTTTCTTT. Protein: CASSTGTATFF.

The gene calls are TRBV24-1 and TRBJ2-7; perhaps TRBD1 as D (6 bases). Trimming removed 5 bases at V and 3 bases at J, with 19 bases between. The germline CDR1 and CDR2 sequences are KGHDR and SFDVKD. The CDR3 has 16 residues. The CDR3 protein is CATSAPSETGFYEQYF. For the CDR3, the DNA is TGTGCCACCAGTGCCCCTTCTGAGACAGGCTTCTACGAGCAGTACTTC.

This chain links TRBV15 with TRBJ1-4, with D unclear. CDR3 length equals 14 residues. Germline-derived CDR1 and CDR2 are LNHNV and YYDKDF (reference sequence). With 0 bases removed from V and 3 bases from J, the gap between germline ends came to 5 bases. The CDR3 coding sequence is TGTGCCACCAGCAGAGATAGGGCTAATGAAAAACTGTTTTTT. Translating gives CATSRDRANEKLFF.

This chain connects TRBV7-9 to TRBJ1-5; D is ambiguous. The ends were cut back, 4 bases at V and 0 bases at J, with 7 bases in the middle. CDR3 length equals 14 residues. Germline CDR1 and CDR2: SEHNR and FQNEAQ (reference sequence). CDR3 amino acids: CASSSDGSNQPQHF. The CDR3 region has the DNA TGTGCCAGCAGCTCGGACGGTAGCAATCAGCCCCAGCATTTT.

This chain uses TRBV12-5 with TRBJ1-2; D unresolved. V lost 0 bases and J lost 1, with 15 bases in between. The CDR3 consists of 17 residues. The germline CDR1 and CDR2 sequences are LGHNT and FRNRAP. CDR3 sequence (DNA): TGTGCTAGTGGTTTGGTACTCGGGGAAGCGATTAACTATGGCTACACCTTC. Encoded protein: CASGLVLGEAINYGYTF.

As DNA, the CDR3 is TGTGCCAGTAGTATAGCTACAGGCCCACAAGAGACCCAGTACTTC. Its protein is CASSIATGPQETQYF. The chain uses TRBV19 and TRBJ2-5; a possible D gene is TRBD1 (5 bases). Germline CDR1 is LNHDA and CDR2 is SQIVND (reference sequence). This CDR3 contains 15 residues. V lost 1 base, J lost 2 bases, and 11 bases lay in between.

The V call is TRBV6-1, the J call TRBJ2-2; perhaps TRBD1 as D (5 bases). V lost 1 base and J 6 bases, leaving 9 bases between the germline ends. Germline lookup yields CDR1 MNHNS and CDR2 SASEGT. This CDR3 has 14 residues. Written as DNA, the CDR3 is TGTGCCAGCAGTGAAGGATGGGGCCCCGGGGAGCTGTTTTTT. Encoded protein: CASSEGWGPGELFF.

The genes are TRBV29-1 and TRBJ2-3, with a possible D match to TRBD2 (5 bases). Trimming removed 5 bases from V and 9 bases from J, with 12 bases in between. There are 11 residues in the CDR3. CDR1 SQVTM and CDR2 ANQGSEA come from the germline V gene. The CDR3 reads CSVRTARTQYF. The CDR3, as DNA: TGCAGCGTTCGGACTGCCAGGACGCAGTATTTT.

This CDR3 is CASSLSKGPEAFF. CDR3 DNA: TGTGCCAGCAGTTTATCCAAGGGCCCTGAAGCTTTCTTT. The rearrangement uses TRBV12-3 or TRBV12-4 and TRBJ1-1; D is undetermined. The CDR3 length is 13 residues. Trimming took 2 bases from V and 6 from J, leaving 10 bases between them.

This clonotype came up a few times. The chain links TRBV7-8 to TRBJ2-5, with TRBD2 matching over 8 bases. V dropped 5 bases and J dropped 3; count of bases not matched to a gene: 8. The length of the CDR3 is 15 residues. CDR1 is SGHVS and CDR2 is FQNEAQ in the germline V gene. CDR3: CASSPGGTREETQYF. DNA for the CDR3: TGTGCCAGCAGCCCGGGGGGGACAAGGGAAGAGACCCAGTACTTC.

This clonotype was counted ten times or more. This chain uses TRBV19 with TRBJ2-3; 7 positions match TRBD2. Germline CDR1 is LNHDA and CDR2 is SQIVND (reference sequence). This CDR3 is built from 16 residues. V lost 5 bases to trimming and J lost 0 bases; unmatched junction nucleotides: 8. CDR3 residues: CASSFRSSGSTDTQYF. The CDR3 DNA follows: TGTGCCAGTAGTTTTCGGTCTAGCGGTAGCACAGATACGCAGTATTTT.

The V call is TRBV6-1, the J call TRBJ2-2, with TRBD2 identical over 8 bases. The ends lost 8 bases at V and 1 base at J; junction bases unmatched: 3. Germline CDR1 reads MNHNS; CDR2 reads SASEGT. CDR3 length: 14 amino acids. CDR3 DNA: TGTGCCAGCTCTCGGGGGGGGAACACCGGGGAGCTGTTTTTT. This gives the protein CASSRGGNTGELFF.

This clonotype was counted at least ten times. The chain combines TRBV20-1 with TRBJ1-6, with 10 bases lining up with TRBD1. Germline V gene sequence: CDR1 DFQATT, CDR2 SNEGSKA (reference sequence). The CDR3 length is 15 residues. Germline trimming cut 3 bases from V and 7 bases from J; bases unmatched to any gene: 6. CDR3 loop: CSARVPGQGNSPLHF. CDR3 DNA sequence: TGCAGTGCTAGGGTACCGGGACAGGGGAATTCACCCCTCCACTTT.

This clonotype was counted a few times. DNA of the CDR3: TGTGCCAGCAGTTTAGCGGGACAGGGGGTACACGAGCAGTACTTC. Its translation is CASSLAGQGVHEQYF. The gene calls are TRBV27 and TRBJ2-7; 11 bases map to TRBD1. The length of the CDR3 is 15 residues. With V trimmed by 2 bases and J by 5 bases, 5 bases remained unmatched. Germline CDR1 and CDR2: MNHEY and SMNVEV (reference sequence).

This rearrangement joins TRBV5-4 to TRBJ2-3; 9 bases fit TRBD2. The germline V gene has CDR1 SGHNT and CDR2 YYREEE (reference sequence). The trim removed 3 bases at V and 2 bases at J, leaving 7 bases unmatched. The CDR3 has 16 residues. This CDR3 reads CASSSAGGGYTDTQYF. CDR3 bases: TGTGCCAGCAGCTCCGCGGGAGGGGGGTACACAGATACGCAGTATTTT.